A selection of T cell receptor beta chains follows, all from one sample in a study of blood T cells in healthy people across ages. TCRdb re-called the 5' RACE reads through MiXCR, storing one row per CDR3 protein. The sample holds about 1.4 million distinct CDR3 sequences, around 59% seen once. The sample taken for sequencing was blood. These receptors were obtained from a man between 18 and 29 years old in good health. Both conserved end residues are part of each CDR3. A D gene is named only where the DNA matches it firmly. Size values are once, few and many counts, or a class for expanded clones, and some rows have none.

length: 16
V: TRBV7-9
J: TRBJ2-1
D: TRBD2
size: -
DNA: TGTGCCAGCAGCTTCGTAGCGGGAGGGGACTACAATGAGCAGTTCTTC
CDR3: CASSFVAGGDYNEQFF

length: 16
V: TRBV4-1
J: TRBJ2-5
D: -
size: few
DNA: TGCGCCAGCAGCCAGGGCGGCCGAGAGGGGCAAGAGACCCAGTACTTC
CDR3: CASSQGGREGQETQYF

length: 15
V: TRBV27
J: TRBJ1-6
D: -
size: -
DNA: TGTGCCAGCAGTTTAGCGGGGTTTGGGAAGTATCCCCTCCACTTT
CDR3: CASSLAGFGKYPLHF

length: 14
V: TRBV5-1
J: TRBJ2-3
D: -
size: -
DNA: TGCACCAGCAGCCCCGGTCGGGGCACAGATACTCAGTATTTT
CDR3: CTSSPGRGTDTQYF

length: 14
V: TRBV12-3/TRBV12-4
J: TRBJ2-5
D: -
size: -
DNA: TGTGCCAGCAGTTTACCGGGGATGGTGGAGACCCAGTACTTC
CDR3: CASSLPGMVETQYF

length: 16
V: TRBV12-3/TRBV12-4
J: TRBJ2-3
D: -
size: -
DNA: TGTGCCAGCAGTGGATGGGGGGGGGCCGCGTTGGATACGCAGTATTTT
CDR3: CASSGWGGAALDTQYF

length: 12
V: TRBV29-1
J: TRBJ2-7
D: TRBD1
size: -
DNA: TGCAGCGTTGTGGACAGGGACGACGAGCAGTACTTC
CDR3: CSVVDRDDEQYF

length: 13
V: TRBV29-1
J: TRBJ2-7
D: -
size: few
DNA: TGCAGCGTTGAAGTTCCGTCCTTGGGCGAGCAGTACTTC
CDR3: CSVEVPSLGEQYF

length: 14
V: TRBV6-5
J: TRBJ2-7
D: TRBD1
size: -
DNA: TGTGCCAGCAGTTACTTAGGGGGCCAGGACGAGCAGTACTTC
CDR3: CASSYLGGQDEQYF

length: 15
V: TRBV18
J: TRBJ2-7
D: TRBD1
size: -
DNA: TGTGCCAGCTCACCAAAAAGGGACAGCTCCTACGAGCAGTACTTC
CDR3: CASSPKRDSSYEQYF

length: 15
V: TRBV7-8
J: TRBJ2-3
D: -
size: -
DNA: TGTGCCAGCAGATCAGGGGGGGATAGCACAGATACGCAGTATTTT
CDR3: CASRSGGDSTDTQYF

length: 14
V: TRBV5-1
J: TRBJ2-7
D: TRBD2
size: -
DNA: TGCGCCAGCAGCTTGGGCGGGAGGATGGACGAGCAGTACTTC
CDR3: CASSLGGRMDEQYF

length: 12
V: TRBV5-1
J: TRBJ2-1
D: -
size: -
DNA: TGCGCCAGCAGCTTGGGGTCCGAAACCCAGTTCTTC
CDR3: CASSLGSETQFF

length: 16
V: TRBV11-2
J: TRBJ2-1
D: TRBD2
size: -
DNA: TGTGCCAGCGGGACTAGCGGGAAGAGCACCTACAATGAGCAGTTCTTC
CDR3: CASGTSGKSTYNEQFF

length: 18
V: TRBV7-2
J: TRBJ2-3
D: TRBD2
size: few
DNA: TGTGCCAGCAGCTTACTTGGACTAGGGGATGGGAGCACAGATACGCAGTATTTT
CDR3: CASSLLGLGDGSTDTQYF

length: 15
V: TRBV4-2
J: TRBJ2-7
D: -
size: -
DNA: TGTGCCAGCAGCCAAGAAAGAACTAACTCCTACGAGCAGTACTTC
CDR3: CASSQERTNSYEQYF

length: 16
V: TRBV7-2
J: TRBJ1-5
D: -
size: -
DNA: TGTGCCAGCAGCTTAGGGCTGACGCAAAGGCATCAGCCCCAGCATTTT
CDR3: CASSLGLTQRHQPQHF

length: 17
V: TRBV20-1
J: TRBJ1-2
D: TRBD1
size: once
DNA: TGCAGTGCTAGAGGGGACCCGGACAGGAGCTCTAACTATGGCTACACCTTC
CDR3: CSARGDPDRSSNYGYTF

length: 15
V: TRBV10-3
J: TRBJ2-7
D: -
size: few
DNA: TGTGCCATCAGTGACCAAGGACAACGAACCTACGAGCAGTACTTC
CDR3: CAISDQGQRTYEQYF

length: 14
V: TRBV20-1
J: TRBJ2-5
D: TRBD2
size: -
DNA: TGCAGTGCTAGCGTAGCGGGGGAGAAAGAGACCCAGTACTTC
CDR3: CSASVAGEKETQYF

length: 13
V: TRBV4-2
J: TRBJ2-7
D: -
size: -
DNA: TGTGCCAGCAGCCCAAAGGGGAACTACGAGCAGTACTTC
CDR3: CASSPKGNYEQYF

length: 14
V: TRBV20-1
J: TRBJ2-7
D: -
size: -
DNA: TGCAGTGCTAACCCGGCGGAACATAACTACGAGCAGTACTTC
CDR3: CSANPAEHNYEQYF

length: 12
V: TRBV6-4
J: TRBJ1-1
D: -
size: -
DNA: TGTGCCAGCAGTGACCGGGGGTCTGAAGCTTTCTTT
CDR3: CASSDRGSEAFF

length: 14
V: TRBV4-2
J: TRBJ2-7
D: -
size: -
DNA: TGTGCCAGCAGCCAAATTAGGGGATCCTACGAGCAGTACTTC
CDR3: CASSQIRGSYEQYF

length: 13
V: TRBV20-1
J: TRBJ2-3
D: -
size: -
DNA: TGCAGTGCCCGGGGGACCGGTCGAGGTACGCAGTATTTT
CDR3: CSARGTGRGTQYF

length: 13
V: TRBV12-3/TRBV12-4
J: TRBJ1-4
D: -
size: -
DNA: TGTGCCAGCAGTTCGACGGATAATGAAAAACTGTTTTTT
CDR3: CASSSTDNEKLFF

length: 15
V: TRBV5-1
J: TRBJ2-3
D: TRBD2
size: -
DNA: TGCGCCAGCAGCTCCGGGACTAGCGGGGGAGATACGCAGTATTTT
CDR3: CASSSGTSGGDTQYF

length: 16
V: TRBV13
J: TRBJ2-7
D: -
size: -
DNA: TGTGCCAGCAGCTTGGAAAAAGGGACACCTCCCTACGGGCAGTACTTC
CDR3: CASSLEKGTPPYGQYF

length: 17
V: TRBV5-1
J: TRBJ1-1
D: -
size: few
DNA: TGCGCCAGCAGCTGGCCCCGGGGGGAAGCTGTGAACACTGAAGCTTTCTTT
CDR3: CASSWPRGEAVNTEAFF

length: 16
V: TRBV9
J: TRBJ2-3
D: -
size: few
DNA: TGTGCCAGCAGCGTATCCACCGGGGCCGGGACAGATACGCAGTATTTT
CDR3: CASSVSTGAGTDTQYF

length: 12
V: TRBV4-1
J: TRBJ2-7
D: -
size: -
DNA: TGCGCCGGGCAAGGAGACAGCTACGAGCAGTACTTC
CDR3: CAGQGDSYEQYF